This T cell receptor (beta chain) was sequenced in a study of identical twins. Study-level findings and limits: Insertions ran lower in abundant cord blood beta clonotypes, though not in memory repertoires.

This clonotype has ten or more counts. Its antigen is undetermined. CDR1 SGHKS and CDR2 YYEKEE come from the germline V gene (reference sequence). The ends lost 4 bases at V and 12 bases at J; junction bases unmatched: 18. This CDR3 has 16 amino acids. TCRdb re-called the 5' RACE reads through MiXCR, storing one row per CDR3 protein. Of nearly 650,000 distinct CDR3 sequences listed, under 8.5% are singletons. In every case, the donor was a healthy Caucasian. This same sample was also part of a study on yellow fever vaccine responses in identical twins.

The chain carries TRBV5-5 and TRBJ2-1; 8 bases fit TRBD2. The receptor's source is a woman between 18 and 29 years old in good health. Sequenced: PBMCs. The CDR3 DNA reads as TGTGCCAGCAGCCTCGGGAGGACTAGCCCGATGGGGGGGCAGTTCTTC. Translation: CASSLGRTSPMGGQFF.